Listed below are T cell receptor beta chains from one sample, sequenced in a study of long-term antiretroviral therapy in people with HIV. Generated by immunoSEQ multiplex PCR, the TCRdb table keeps only in-frame clones and is missing some. The sample records about 29,000 clones, 75% to 85% being singletons. This material consisted of unsorted PBMCs, taken 2.9 years after starting antiretroviral therapy. The receptors derive from a man in his fifties or sixties with HIV. Each CDR3 is given with its conserved first and last residue. Each record gives: J gene, D gene, V gene, CDR3 protein. D genes are given only for firm matches.

J gene: TRBJ1-2
D gene: TRBD1
V gene: TRBV28
CDR3 protein: CASSIIQGNYGYTF

J gene: TRBJ1-1
D gene: .
V gene: TRBV30
CDR3 protein: CAWSYGPGTEAFF

J gene: TRBJ1-1
D gene: .
V gene: TRBV4-1
CDR3 protein: CASSPTRHRADTEAFF

J gene: TRBJ1-6
D gene: .
V gene: TRBV6-5
CDR3 protein: CASSYRQSPLHF

J gene: TRBJ1-5
D gene: .
V gene: TRBV5-3
CDR3 protein: CARSQGGRSNQPQHF

J gene: TRBJ1-2
D gene: .
V gene: TRBV6-6
CDR3 protein: CATGEGTSNYGYTF

J gene: TRBJ1-1
D gene: .
V gene: TRBV19
CDR3 protein: CASSIDLWAVNTEAFF

J gene: TRBJ1-5
D gene: .
V gene: TRBV6-5
CDR3 protein: CASSPNNQPQHF

J gene: TRBJ1-2
D gene: TRBD1
V gene: TRBV27
CDR3 protein: CASSLFPGQGHGYTF

J gene: TRBJ2-7
D gene: TRBD2
V gene: TRBV10-3
CDR3 protein: CATTSGGASDEQYF

J gene: TRBJ2-1
D gene: .
V gene: TRBV11-2
CDR3 protein: CASSSPGAGSAYNEQFF

J gene: TRBJ1-2
D gene: .
V gene: TRBV10-2
CDR3 protein: CASSPRGGGYTF

J gene: TRBJ2-1
D gene: .
V gene: TRBV27
CDR3 protein: CASSPRGWDEQFF

J gene: TRBJ1-6
D gene: .
V gene: TRBV6-6
CDR3 protein: CASLRQSNSPLHF

J gene: TRBJ2-5
D gene: .
V gene: TRBV29-1
CDR3 protein: CSVGETQYF

J gene: TRBJ2-5
D gene: .
V gene: TRBV7-6
CDR3 protein: CASSLAVGETQYF

J gene: TRBJ2-3
D gene: TRBD2
V gene: TRBV7-8
CDR3 protein: CAGAGGGDTQYF

J gene: TRBJ1-1
D gene: .
V gene: TRBV10-3
CDR3 protein: CAISGLGNTEAFF

J gene: TRBJ1-4
D gene: .
V gene: TRBV9
CDR3 protein: CASSEGTRNEKLFF

J gene: TRBJ2-7
D gene: .
V gene: TRBV6-5
CDR3 protein: CASSYSKLNRDEQYF

J gene: TRBJ1-1
D gene: .
V gene: TRBV4-1
CDR3 protein: CASSLGGSALSTEAFF

J gene: TRBJ2-1
D gene: .
V gene: TRBV4-3
CDR3 protein: CASSHYPGRGGNEQFF

J gene: TRBJ1-1
D gene: .
V gene: TRBV7-9
CDR3 protein: CASSLGLTEAFF

J gene: TRBJ2-6
D gene: .
V gene: TRBV9
CDR3 protein: CASSVLSGANVLTF

J gene: TRBJ2-3
D gene: .
V gene: TRBV11-2
CDR3 protein: CASSFWDGTQYF

J gene: TRBJ1-5
D gene: .
V gene: TRBV6-5
CDR3 protein: CASSSRKRGSNQPQHF

J gene: TRBJ1-1
D gene: TRBD1
V gene: TRBV10-3
CDR3 protein: CAISEAVLSGGVTEAFF

J gene: TRBJ2-7
D gene: TRBD1
V gene: TRBV19
CDR3 protein: CASSWTRDRGSEQYF

J gene: TRBJ2-5
D gene: .
V gene: TRBV9
CDR3 protein: CASSVDGGRETQYF

J gene: TRBJ1-6
D gene: .
V gene: TRBV27
CDR3 protein: CASSFGSYNSPLHF

J gene: TRBJ2-7
D gene: TRBD2
V gene: TRBV30
CDR3 protein: CASAGLAGGTYEQYF

J gene: TRBJ2-2
D gene: .
V gene: TRBV14
CDR3 protein: CASSHRDQAGELFF

J gene: TRBJ2-2
D gene: TRBD1
V gene: TRBV13
CDR3 protein: CASSLWTGATNTGELFF

J gene: TRBJ2-1
D gene: .
V gene: TRBV7-9
CDR3 protein: CASSPQGRAPHNEQFF

J gene: TRBJ2-3
D gene: .
V gene: TRBV4-3
CDR3 protein: CASSQARGPSTDTQYF

J gene: TRBJ2-1
D gene: .
V gene: TRBV21-1
CDR3 protein: CASSKASAVARKFF

J gene: TRBJ1-2
D gene: .
V gene: TRBV20-1
CDR3 protein: CSAITDYGYTF

J gene: TRBJ1-4
D gene: .
V gene: TRBV14
CDR3 protein: CASSPRSRDTEKLFF

J gene: TRBJ1-5
D gene: .
V gene: TRBV18
CDR3 protein: CASSPTRNQPQHF

J gene: TRBJ2-1
D gene: TRBD1
V gene: TRBV5-1
CDR3 protein: CASMRTGNNEQFF

J gene: TRBJ2-2
D gene: .
V gene: TRBV28
CDR3 protein: CASSLDGGGRITGELFF

J gene: TRBJ1-4
D gene: .
V gene: TRBV7-9
CDR3 protein: CASSLGAATNEKLFF

J gene: TRBJ1-6
D gene: TRBD1
V gene: TRBV6-5
CDR3 protein: CASSKWDSSSPLHF

J gene: TRBJ1-5
D gene: TRBD1
V gene: TRBV7-2
CDR3 protein: CASSPWTGGDQPQHF

J gene: TRBJ2-7
D gene: .
V gene: TRBV21-1
CDR3 protein: CASRIYEQYF

J gene: TRBJ2-1
D gene: TRBD1
V gene: TRBV19
CDR3 protein: CASNKGAVYNEQFF

J gene: TRBJ2-5
D gene: .
V gene: TRBV7-2
CDR3 protein: CASSLGMRAYQETQYF

J gene: TRBJ2-1
D gene: TRBD2
V gene: TRBV28
CDR3 protein: CASSHLAASYNEQFF

J gene: TRBJ2-7
D gene: .
V gene: TRBV6-1
CDR3 protein: CASRGPGNEQYF

J gene: TRBJ1-1
D gene: .
V gene: TRBV28
CDR3 protein: CASSVLGRNTEAFF

J gene: TRBJ1-2
D gene: .
V gene: TRBV28
CDR3 protein: CASERYGYTF

J gene: TRBJ1-1
D gene: .
V gene: TRBV28
CDR3 protein: CASSLAAGNTEAFF

J gene: TRBJ1-3
D gene: TRBD1
V gene: TRBV5-1
CDR3 protein: CASAYRGTGNTIYF